One T cell receptor (beta chain) is described in this entry. A second about 7 to 11 cycle PCR used barcoded and J-beta primers. No fewer than 3 million CDR3-containing paired-end reads came from each sample. MiXCR, applied by TCRdb to the 5' RACE reads, yields one record per CDR3 protein. Among about 1,800,000 distinct CDR3 sequences, approximately 28% were seen once, and the ten largest hold 7.7%. These data belong to a study of blood T cells in healthy people across ages. Per germline, CDR1 KGHSH and CDR2 LQKENI. CDR3 length: 13 amino acids. The V and J ends lost 3 bases and 5 bases respectively, with 10 bases between them. Per-sample PBMC isolation yielded at least 6.5 million cells.

The source of this sequence is a woman aged 25-40 years in good health. The gene calls are TRBV18 and TRBJ2-5; D not certain. Sequencing used blood. CDR3 in amino acids: CASSPTLGETQYF. The CDR3 bases are TGTGCCAGCTCACCTACGTTAGGGGAGACCCAGTACTTC.